The 16 T cell receptor beta chains below come from one sample, sequenced in a study of shared clonotypes between healthy human individuals. Method: immunoSEQ multiplex PCR; TCRdb's copy keeps in-frame clones and lacks some. There are a few million clones in the sample; 95% occur only once, and 0.1% to 0.15% lies in the top ten. The sequenced material came from naive CD4+ T cells sorted from blood. The subset is: CD45RA+ positively selected. The receptors stem from a man aged 18 to 29 in good health.

This clone was seen just once. The chain employs TRBV25-1 and TRBJ1-6; the D gene is possibly TRBD1 (5 bases). CDR1 and CDR2 (germline): MGHDK, SYGVNS. V lost 4 bases, J lost 7 bases, and 14 bases lay in between. There are 15 residues in the CDR3. CDR3 loop: CASSAAGRQNSPLHF. As DNA, the CDR3 is TGTGCCAGCAGTGCCGCGGGACGGCAGAATTCACCCCTCCACTTT.

This CDR3 is CASSRAQGSANNSPLHF. The CDR3 region has the DNA TGCGCCAGCAGCCGAGCACAGGGTTCGGCCAATAATTCACCCCTCCACTTT. The chain uses TRBV4-3 and TRBJ1-6, with a tentative D call TRBD1 (6 bases). Germline V gives CDR1 LGHNA, CDR2 YSLEER. There are 17 residues in the CDR3. Trimming stripped 4 bases from V and 5 bases from J, with 18 bases between.

Only a few counts were recorded for this clone. Other DNA sequences in this specimen translate into the identical CDR3. V usage is TRBV6-5 and J usage is TRBJ1-2; D perhaps matches TRBD1 (6 bases). V dropped 6 bases and J dropped 6 bases, with 11 bases sitting between them. Germline lookup yields CDR1 MNHEY and CDR2 SVGAGI. CDR3 length equals 12 residues. CDR3 sequence (DNA): TGTGCCAGCAGCAGGGGAGGGGATGGCTACACCTTC. It specifies CASSRGGDGYTF.

The rearrangement links TRBV6-5 to TRBJ1-1; 8 nucleotides agree with TRBD1. V dropped 5 bases and J dropped 0; count of bases not matched to a gene: 5. The CDR3 length is 15 residues. CDR1 is MNHEY, CDR2 SVGAGI, per germline. The CDR3 DNA is TGTGCCAGCAGTAAACAGGGGGTTATGAACACTGAAGCTTTCTTT. Translated, it gives CASSKQGVMNTEAFF.

The genes are TRBV2 and TRBJ2-2; 7 positions match TRBD1. This CDR3 is built from 14 residues. The junction had 6 bases not matched to a gene; V was cut back by 6 bases and J by 5 bases. Germline CDR1 and CDR2: SNHLY and FYNNEI. The CDR3 region is CASSDRASTGELFF. CDR3 bases: TGTGCCAGCAGCGACAGGGCATCGACCGGGGAGCTGTTTTTT.

The rearrangement joins TRBV7-2 to TRBJ1-5; unclear D gene. Per germline, CDR1 SGHTA and CDR2 FQGNSA. V gave up 1 base and J gave up 0 bases, with 10 bases separating them. CDR3 length: 16 residues. CDR3 sequence: CASSLVSQFSNQPQHF. The DNA of the CDR3 is TGTGCCAGCAGCTTAGTCAGTCAGTTTAGCAATCAGCCCCAGCATTTT.

This clone was observed a single time. The chain links TRBV19 to TRBJ2-5, with D perhaps TRBD2 (6 bases). This CDR3 comprises 16 residues. Germline-derived CDR1 and CDR2 are LNHDA and SQIVND (reference sequence). Trimming shortened V by 3 bases and J by 1 base, and 15 bases separated the two germline ends. The CDR3, as DNA: TGTGCCAGTAGTATGGTCCCGGGGGTGACCCAAGAGACCCAGTACTTC. This encodes CASSMVPGVTQETQYF.

The chain has TRBV25-1 and TRBJ1-2; 12 bases are shared with TRBD1. CDR1 is MGHDK and CDR2 is SYGVNS in the germline V gene. J was trimmed by 4 bases and V by 3 bases; bases with no gene match: 6. There are 16 residues in the CDR3. The chain's CDR3 is CASSESGTGGSYGYTF. As DNA, the CDR3 is TGTGCCAGCAGTGAGTCCGGGACAGGGGGCAGCTATGGCTACACCTTC.

In regard to this clone: This sample includes further DNA sequences coding for the same CDR3. The V call is TRBV11-2, the J call TRBJ2-1, with D possibly being TRBD2 (6 bases). Germline CDR1 and CDR2: SGHAT and FQNNGV. CDR3 length: 14 amino acids. The V end lost 3 bases, the J end lost 7 bases, and 13 bases lay between the germline ends. CDR3: CASSFSGGINEQFF. CDR3 coding DNA: TGTGCCAGCAGCTTCTCCGGGGGTATAAATGAGCAGTTCTTC.

The rearrangement uses TRBV11-2 and TRBJ1-6, with a weak D call TRBD1 (5 bases). The CDR3 spans 15 residues. V gave up 5 bases and J gave up 5 bases, with 13 bases separating them. Germline V gene data show CDR1 as SGHAT and CDR2 as FQNNGV. CDR3 bases: TGTGCCAGCAGCGCGAGGGGTCAAAATAATTCACCCCTCCACTTT. It is translated as CASSARGQNNSPLHF. The full variable domain, in which reference TRBV11-2 and TRBJ1-6 provide the parts outside the CDR3, is EAGVAQSPRYKIIEKRQSVAFWCNPISGHATLYWYQQILGQGPKLLIQFQNNGVVDDSQLPKDRFSAERLKGVDSTLKIQPAKLEDSAVYLCASSARGQNNSPLHFGNGTRLTVT.

The chain recombines TRBV6-1 with TRBJ1-5, with unresolved D. The germline CDR1 and CDR2 sequences are MNHNS and SASEGT. The CDR3 consists of 15 residues. The V gene lost 4 bases and the J gene lost 2 bases, with 12 bases spanning the gap. The CDR3 reads CASSGSALGNQPQHF. CDR3 in DNA: TGTGCCAGCAGTGGTAGCGCCCTAGGCAATCAGCCCCAGCATTTT.

The chain carries TRBV18 and TRBJ1-1, with 10 bases aligning to TRBD1. Trimming cost V 5 bases and J 3 bases; bases outside gene matches: 9. The germline V gene encodes CDR1 KGHSH and CDR2 LQKENI. The CDR3 runs to 16 residues. The CDR3 spells CASSTGTGEMYTEAFF. DNA of the CDR3: TGTGCCAGCTCAACCGGGACAGGGGAAATGTACACTGAAGCTTTCTTT.

The J gene is TRBJ1-4, the V gene TRBV29-1, with TRBD1 matching over 7 bases. The germline V gene has CDR1 SQVTM and CDR2 ANQGSEA. The CDR3 loop spans 13 amino acids. Germline trimming cut 5 bases from V and 6 bases from J; bases unmatched to any gene: 6. CDR3 residues: CSVTRGGDEKLFF. DNA for the CDR3: TGCAGCGTTACCCGAGGGGGCGATGAAAAACTGTTTTTT.

Turning to this clone: Distinct nucleotide sequences in the sample also encode this CDR3. V gene TRBV2 combines with J gene TRBJ1-6, with 11 bases that match TRBD1. CDR1 is SNHLY and CDR2 is FYNNEI in the germline V gene. The CDR3 loop spans 15 amino acids. J lost 5 bases, V lost 4 bases, and 1 base had no gene match. CDR3 nucleotides: TGTGCCAGCAGTGGGGACAGGGGGAATAATTCACCCCTCCACTTT. Residues: CASSGDRGNNSPLHF.

V and J are TRBV18 and TRBJ2-5; 7 bases are a match to TRBD1. The CDR3 contains 15 residues. The ends lost 5 bases at V and 1 base at J; junction bases unmatched: 7. The germline CDR1 and CDR2 sequences are KGHSH and LQKENI. The CDR3 here is CASSRGQLPQETQYF. CDR3 bases: TGTGCCAGCTCAAGGGGACAGCTTCCCCAAGAGACCCAGTACTTC.

V usage is TRBV5-1 and J usage is TRBJ2-1, with TRBD2 matching 12 bases. The germline V gene encodes CDR1 SGHRS and CDR2 YFSETQ. This CDR3 contains 15 residues. V dropped 2 bases and J dropped 12; count of bases not matched to a gene: 9. The DNA for the CDR3 is TGCGCCAGCAGCTTACGACTAGCGGGAGCCTCAGTGCAGTTCTTC. Protein: CASSLRLAGASVQFF.